In this sample, the clone carrying this TCR beta chain turned up a few times. These data are taken from a study of T-cell memory formation after mild COVID-19. TCRdb reprocessed the 5' RACE reads with MiXCR, giving one entry per CDR3 protein. The data contain some 450,000 distinct CDR3 sequences, around 20% of them singletons. The sequencing input was PBMCs or a T cell subset sorted from them (not recorded which). The clonotype originates from an adult woman who had mild COVID-19 (a few samples of this study predate the infection). Cell type and time point are not known.

CDR3 sequence (DNA): TGTGCCAGCAGCTTACCCCCTCGCCGGACAGGGGAAGACACAGATACGCAGTATTTT. This gives the protein CASSLPPRRTGEDTDTQYF. This sequence joins TRBV7-9 and TRBJ2-3; 9 bases are a match to TRBD1. The germline V gene encodes CDR1 SEHNR and CDR2 FQNEAQ (reference sequence). V lost 2 bases to trimming and J lost 2 bases; unmatched junction nucleotides: 14. The CDR3 runs to 19 residues.